This T cell receptor beta chain emerged from a study of blood T cell repertoires in COVID-19. The wider study: Acute and convalescent COVID-19 specimens originated in the United States, Italy and Spain.

Clones were sequenced by immunoSEQ multiplex PCR, and TCRdb holds only the in-frame ones, with some missing. The sample shows 130,000 to 150,000 clones, around 90% of them seen only once. This CDR3 contains 17 residues. In germline, CDR1 is SGDLS, CDR2 YYNGEE. Trimming cost V 0 bases and J 2 bases; bases outside gene matches: 10. This rearrangement joins TRBV9 to TRBJ2-5, with 7 bases aligning to TRBD2. The source of this sequence is a human donor in a cohort sampled during active COVID-19. Sequenced: peripheral blood. CDR3: CASSVGIHAGAQETQYF. CDR3 coding DNA: TGTGCCAGCAGCGTAGGGATCCATGCGGGAGCACAAGAGACCCAGTACTTC.